This entry describes one T cell receptor (beta chain). The sample originates from a study of blood T cell repertoires in COVID-19. About the study: Both acute and convalescent COVID-19 samples were obtained from the United States, Italy and Spain. Sources were T cells, B-cell-depleted T cells, or PBMCs; the material itself was cDNA or gDNA.

Method: immunoSEQ multiplex PCR; TCRdb's copy keeps in-frame clones and lacks some. The table lists about 130,000 clones, around four fifths of them singletons. Unmatched junction bases numbered 6, after V lost 4 bases and J lost 2 bases. The CDR3 runs to 15 residues. Germline V CDR1 and CDR2: LGHDT, YNNKEL (reference sequence). The source material was peripheral blood. The V and J genes are TRBV3-1 (or the pseudogene TRBV3-2) and TRBJ2-7, with 9 nucleotides matching TRBD2. The sequence was collected from a man aged 35 to 55 with active or convalescent COVID-19. CDR3 protein: CASSPLAGFPYEQYF. The DNA of the CDR3 is TGTGCCAGCAGCCCCCTAGCGGGATTCCCCTACGAGCAGTACTTC.